Listed below are T cell receptor beta chains from one sample, sequenced in a study of vaccination effects on CD4 cells after COVID-19. Data came from immunoSEQ multiplex PCR; TCRdb stores just in-frame clones and leaves some out. The table has some 77,000 clones, about 65% seen once. Their recognized antigens are unknown. The sequences come from CD4+ T cells from PBMCs cultured with HCoV-OC43 spike peptides, collected before COVID-19 vaccination. The origin of the receptors is a human donor who received a COVID-19 vaccine. The CDR3 runs from the conserved cysteine through the conserved F or W. D genes are given only for firm matches. Some rows have no size entry. The others give once, few or many, or a class for an expanded clone.

j_gene	v_gene	d_gene	abundance	CDR3nt	CDR3aa
TRBJ1-1	TRBV24-1	TRBD1	few	TGTGCCACCAGTGGTACCGGGACAGGCTCGACTGAAGCTTTCTTT	CATSGTGTGSTEAFF
TRBJ2-2	TRBV6-6	NA	NA	TGTGCCAGCAGTTACAACAGGGGAGGCGGGGAGCTGTTTTTT	CASSYNRGGGELFF
TRBJ2-3	TRBV11-2	TRBD2	once	TGTGCCAGCAGCCCCTCCAGCGGGGGGAGGGCAGATACGCAGTATTTT	CASSPSSGGRADTQYF
TRBJ2-2	TRBV2	NA	NA	TGTGCCAGCAGTGTTAAGAACACCGGGGAGCTGTTTTTT	CASSVKNTGELFF
TRBJ1-1	TRBV6-5	TRBD1	NA	TGTGCCAGCAGGACAGGGTCGTCCATGAACACTGAAGCTTTCTTT	CASRTGSSMNTEAFF
TRBJ1-5	TRBV6-6	NA	NA	TGTGCCAGCACCCTAAGCGGATCGAGCAATCAGCCCCAGCATTTT	CASTLSGSSNQPQHF
TRBJ1-4	TRBV18	NA	NA	TGTGCCAGCTCACCGCGGGGGGGGCAGACAAATGAAAAACTGTTTTTT	CASSPRGGQTNEKLFF
TRBJ1-2	TRBV10-3	TRBD1	NA	TGTGCCATCAGTGTGCTGGGACAGGGATCTGGCGGCTACACCTTC	CAISVLGQGSGGYTF
TRBJ2-3	TRBV5-1	NA	NA	TGCGCCAGCAGCTTGGCCCGGGCGCTTGACACAGATACGCAGTATTTT	CASSLARALDTDTQYF
TRBJ1-2	TRBV2	NA	NA	TGTGCCAGCAGTGACAGCCTTACTAACTATGGCTACACCTTC	CASSDSLTNYGYTF
TRBJ1-1	TRBV24-1	TRBD1	NA	TGTGCCACCAGTGATAATACAGGGGGCACTGAAGCTTTCTTT	CATSDNTGGTEAFF
TRBJ1-1	TRBV7-8	NA	NA	TGTGCCAGCAGCCTCCTGAACACTGAAGCTTTCTTT	CASSLLNTEAFF
TRBJ2-1	TRBV10-3	TRBD1	NA	TGTGCCATCAGTGGCTCGGGACAGGGAGTTGGTTATTTAGAGCAGTTCTTC	CAISGSGQGVGYLEQFF
TRBJ1-1	TRBV18	NA	NA	TGTGCCAGCTCCCCCGACTACACTGAAGCTTTCTTT	CASSPDYTEAFF
TRBJ1-2	TRBV6-5	NA	NA	TGTGCCAGCAGTCCCGCCCCCAATTATGGCTACACCTTC	CASSPAPNYGYTF
TRBJ2-6	TRBV7-8	NA	NA	TGTGCCAGCAGCTTAGAGAGGGCTGGGGCCAACGTCCTGACTTTC	CASSLERAGANVLTF
TRBJ1-2	TRBV5-1	NA	few	TGCGCCAGCAGCTTGTCTTCCCGGGACGCTCGGGGCTACACCTTC	CASSLSSRDARGYTF
TRBJ2-1	TRBV6-5	TRBD1	once	TGTGCCAGCAGTCTCCGGGACAGGGGGGACAATGAGCAGTTCTTC	CASSLRDRGDNEQFF
TRBJ2-6	TRBV12-5	NA	NA	TGTGCTAGTGGTTTGGTACCCGACGGGAGTCTGCCTGGGGCCAACGTCCTGACTTTC	CASGLVPDGSLPGANVLTF
TRBJ2-1	TRBV7-2	TRBD2	NA	TGTGCCAGCAGCTTAAGCGGGGGAACCTACAATGAGCAGTTCTTC	CASSLSGGTYNEQFF
TRBJ1-1	TRBV5-4	TRBD1	NA	TGTGCCAGCAGCTTGGATGGGGGGACAGGGCTGAACACTGAAGCTTTCTTT	CASSLDGGTGLNTEAFF
TRBJ2-1	TRBV24-1	TRBD2	few	TGTGCCACCACTTCGAGTCGGGGGGAGAACTACAATGAGCAGTTCTTC	CATTSSRGENYNEQFF
TRBJ2-2	TRBV9	TRBD2	NA	TGTGCCAGCAGCGTACCTCCAGTAGCGGGGACCACCGGGGAGCTGTTTTTT	CASSVPPVAGTTGELFF
TRBJ1-2	TRBV19	TRBD1	NA	TGTGCCAGTAGACCCGGGACAGGGGCCGACTATGGCTACACCTTC	CASRPGTGADYGYTF
TRBJ1-5	TRBV10-3	TRBD1	NA	TGTGCCATCGGGACAGGGGACAATCAGCCCCAGCATTTT	CAIGTGDNQPQHF
TRBJ2-1	TRBV5-1	NA	NA	TGCGCCAGCAGCTTGGAAGGAGGGACCTACAATGAGCAGTTCTTC	CASSLEGGTYNEQFF
TRBJ2-5	TRBV7-2	TRBD2	NA	TGTGCCAGCAGCGGGCAGGGACTAGCGGGGAACGTGGCCCAGTACTTC	CASSGQGLAGNVAQYF
TRBJ1-6	TRBV24-1	NA	NA	TGTGCCACCAGTGACGTGAGTGATGGATCACCCCTCCACTTT	CATSDVSDGSPLHF
TRBJ1-2	TRBV29-1	NA	NA	TGCAGCCTGGGGGGAGCTAACTATGGCTACACCTTC	CSLGGANYGYTF
TRBJ1-5	TRBV5-6	NA	few	TGTGCCAGCAGGGGCTGGACAGAAGCTTATCAGCCCCAGCATTTT	CASRGWTEAYQPQHF
TRBJ1-2	TRBV18	NA	NA	TGTGCCAGCTCAACTACAGGGATCAATGGCTACACCTTC	CASSTTGINGYTF
TRBJ2-1	TRBV7-2	NA	few	TGTGCCAGCTCTCCCCAAAGGCCCTACAATGAGCAGTTCTTC	CASSPQRPYNEQFF
TRBJ1-5	TRBV5-6	TRBD1	NA	TGTGCCAGCAGCCGCGGGACAGGGGGCCTAAGCAATCAGCCCCAGCATTTT	CASSRGTGGLSNQPQHF
TRBJ1-1	TRBV5-1	TRBD1	once	TGCGCCAGCAGCTTGGGGGACAGGGCGAACACTGAAGCTTTCTTT	CASSLGDRANTEAFF
TRBJ1-5	TRBV30	NA	NA	TGTGCCTGTGGACAGTCATTCGATCAGCCCCAGCATTTT	CACGQSFDQPQHF
TRBJ1-2	TRBV4-1	NA	few	TGCGCCAGCAGCCAGGGGGTCAGGGGCTACACCTTC	CASSQGVRGYTF
TRBJ1-4	TRBV4-3	NA	NA	TGCGCCAGCAGCCAAGCCTTTACAGGTGAAAAACTGTTTTTT	CASSQAFTGEKLFF
TRBJ1-1	TRBV19	TRBD1	NA	TGTGCCAGTAGTATAGTAGTGGGGGACAGGATGAACACTGAAGCTTTCTTT	CASSIVVGDRMNTEAFF
TRBJ2-5	TRBV27	NA	NA	TGTGCCAGCAGACCATATGACAGAAATCAAGAGACCCAGTACTTC	CASRPYDRNQETQYF
TRBJ1-2	TRBV9	NA	few	TGTGCCAGCAGCGCTACCGGGGCCATAACCTATGGCTACACCTTC	CASSATGAITYGYTF
TRBJ2-1	TRBV13	NA	NA	TGTGCCAGCAGCTACCCCCAGGGACGACTTGACGATGAGCAGTTCTTC	CASSYPQGRLDDEQFF
TRBJ1-5	TRBV21-1	NA	NA	TGTGCCAGGAAATACCGAGACGGGCGCAGAACGGATAGCAATCAGCCCCAGCATTTT	CARKYRDGRRTDSNQPQHF
TRBJ2-3	TRBV18	TRBD1	NA	TGTGCCAGCTCACCGTTCTGGTGGACAGGGGAGAGCACAGATACGCAGTATTTT	CASSPFWWTGESTDTQYF
TRBJ1-2	TRBV19	NA	NA	TGTGCCAGTAGTATTCTCTCCAGGGGATCTAACTATGGCTACACCTTC	CASSILSRGSNYGYTF
TRBJ1-2	TRBV19	TRBD1	NA	TGTGCCAGTAGTCCGGGACAGGGTTATCGGGATGGAGGCTACACCTTC	CASSPGQGYRDGGYTF
TRBJ1-1	TRBV4-2	TRBD1	few	TGTGCCAGCAGGTTACAGGGGATCAACACTGAAGCTTTCTTT	CASRLQGINTEAFF
TRBJ1-1	TRBV5-1	NA	NA	TGCGCCAGCAGCTTGGATACCAGGCAAAACACTGAAGCTTTCTTT	CASSLDTRQNTEAFF